This TCR beta chain was recovered during a study of blood T cell repertoires in COVID-19 (TCRdb year 2020). Regarding the complete study: Collaborator samples came from the United States, Italy and Spain and covered acute and convalescent phases of COVID-19. The prospective study material was composed of cDNA or gDNA derived from T cells, B-cell-depleted T cells, or PBMCs. Deeply sampled blood TCRbeta repertoires from subjects exposed to, actively infected with, or recovered from COVID-19 were included in the dataset. The repertoires were made available in a free public database intended to serve as a resource for research on the immune response to SARS-CoV-2. Samples came from the ongoing ImmuneRACE study (first 160 participants) plus 1,254 subjects from 6 global collaborators. Nearly every sample came with metadata listing a de-identified subject ID, COVID-19 status, age in years and sex. Where HLA class I and class II types were available, the types were taken from metadata supplied by the sample provider, not from assay-based typing.

The full study reports these points: The quantity of clinical and demographic metadata differed by source and by participant and was supplied without curation.

Spanning cysteine to phenylalanine, the CDR3 consists of 14 amino acids. Only the CDR3 part of the read is kept: 42 bases, read in frame from the first base. V is shortened by 6 bases, J by 2 bases, and the region joining them spans 11 bases. Per the germline V gene (reference sequence), LGHDT is the CDR1 and YNNKEL is the CDR2. In Seattle, one collaborating source enrolled patients while the infection was active and tracked those patients longitudinally over the course of disease. The collaborating institutions used their own protocols to collect whole blood in K2EDTA tubes. For TCRbeta analysis, collaborators shipped samples as frozen whole blood, isolated PBMCs, or DNA extracted from either of those sample types. TCRbeta CDR3 regions were amplified from genomic DNA by means of the immunoSEQ Assay, a bias-controlled multiplex PCR. The published analysis was carried out like this. Nucleated cell counts per sample were estimated from amplification of reference gene primers within the assay. Sequence reads were collapsed and filtered to measure the absolute abundance of every unique TCRbeta CDR3 rearrangement. Productive Simpson clonality was computed per sample as the square root of Simpson's diversity index over productive rearrangements. What TCRdb holds here is the immuneACCESS table cut down to in-frame rearrangements. Part of the clones is not present; checked against another copy, under half of the missing clones reflect an unresolved V gene, and the others are unexplained. D and trimming were read from the DNA, whereas the V and J calls and clone size are those reported in that table. This sample is represented by about 230,000 clones; 85% to 90% of them were singletons. The top ten constitute around a tenth of the sample.

This clone turned up a few times. Its antigen remains undetermined. Base quality data are lacking; no much larger clone is found one base away. The sample consisted of peripheral blood. The sequence derives from a man in his fifties or sixties with COVID-19, enrolled during active disease. The receptor chain draws on TRBV3-1 (or the pseudogene TRBV3-2) and TRBJ2-1, with a tentative D gene TRBD2 over 6 matching bases. The DNA sequence is as follows: TGTGCCAGCAGTGTGACTAGTACCTACAATGAGCAGTTCTTC. This is translated as CASSVTSTYNEQFF.